These 9 T cell receptor beta chains originate from one sample sequenced in a study of shared clonotypes between healthy human individuals. The protocol was immunoSEQ multiplex PCR, while the TCRdb copy is restricted to in-frame clones and leaves out a portion. The sample consists of some 2,400,000 clones, approximately 96% of them appearing once. The sequenced sample was naive CD4+ T cells sorted from blood. Subset given: CD45RA+ positively selected. These receptors came from a young man in good health.

V and J are TRBV5-1 and TRBJ1-1; D is unclear. V shed 3 bases and J shed 0 bases, with 12 bases lying between them. CDR1 and CDR2 (germline): SGHRS, YFSETQ. The length of the CDR3 is 15 residues. CDR3 DNA: TGCGCCAGCAGCTCGACGGAGGGCGTGAACACTGAAGCTTTCTTT. Translated: CASSSTEGVNTEAFF.

To note about this clone: Other DNA variants within this sample encode the same CDR3. This sequence joins TRBV5-1 and TRBJ1-5, with TRBD1 matching 9 bases. CDR3 length: 15 residues. Trimming removed 0 bases from V and 4 bases from J; junction bases left unmatched: 2. Per the germline V gene, CDR1 is SGHRS and CDR2 is YFSETQ. CDR3 sequence: CASSLGDRDNQPQHF. In DNA form, the CDR3 reads TGCGCCAGCAGCTTGGGGGACAGGGATAATCAGCCCCAGCATTTT.

The chain links TRBV14 to TRBJ2-3; TRBD2 matches at 13 bases. The length of the CDR3 is 16 residues. The germline gives CDR1 SGHDN, CDR2 FVKESK. After removal of 6 bases from V and 5 bases from J, the junction contained 8 bases not matched to a gene. The chain's CDR3 is CASRRTSGSSGDTQYF. The CDR3 bases are TGTGCCAGCAGGCGGACTAGCGGGAGCTCGGGAGATACGCAGTATTTT.

The chain recombines TRBV7-9 with TRBJ1-1; D ambiguous. V was cut by 1 base and J by 5 bases, with 14 bases left in between. Germline V gene sequence: CDR1 SEHNR, CDR2 FQNEAQ (reference sequence). The length of the CDR3 is 15 residues. The CDR3 sequence is CASSLDRWGTTEAFF. As DNA, the CDR3 is TGTGCCAGCAGCTTAGACAGATGGGGTACTACTGAAGCTTTCTTT.

V gene TRBV4-3 combines with J gene TRBJ2-5; D may correspond to TRBD1 or TRBD2 (5 bases each). This CDR3 spans 15 amino acids. The ends were cut back, 0 bases at V and 5 bases at J, with 13 bases in the middle. Germline loops: CDR1 LGHNA, CDR2 YSLEER. CDR3 coding DNA: TGCGCCAGCAGCCAAGAGGGCGGAGAGGGGGAGACCCAGTACTTC. This codes for CASSQEGGEGETQYF.

The CDR3 DNA reads as TGCGCCAGCAGCCGCCCCCCCGGACAGGGATCATACAATGAGCAGTTCTTC. Protein sequence: CASSRPPGQGSYNEQFF. The V gene is TRBV5-1, the J gene TRBJ2-1, with 8 bases fitting TRBD1. The J segment lost 4 bases and the V segment lost 4 bases, leaving 13 bases of the junction unmatched. Germline V gene lookup returns CDR1 SGHRS and CDR2 YFSETQ. This CDR3 contains 17 residues.

The chain has TRBV5-1 and TRBJ2-3; the match to TRBD2 covers 9 bases. Germline values: CDR1 SGHRS, CDR2 YFSETQ. CDR3 length equals 17 residues. The ends lost 3 bases at V and 0 bases at J; junction bases unmatched: 8. CDR3 protein: CASSSSSGASSTDTQYF. The CDR3 coding sequence is TGCGCCAGCAGCTCGTCTAGCGGGGCTTCTAGCACAGATACGCAGTATTTT.

To note about this clone: The identical CDR3 is also encoded by other nucleotide sequences in the sample. CDR3 sequence: CASSLRPYEQYF. The CDR3 DNA is TGTGCCAGCAGCTTACGTCCCTACGAGCAGTACTTC. J is TRBJ2-7 and V is TRBV7-2; D is uncertain. The V end lost 2 bases, the J end lost 2 bases, and 4 bases lay between the germline ends. This CDR3 spans 12 amino acids. In germline, CDR1 is SGHTA, CDR2 FQGNSA.

The rearrangement joins TRBV18 to TRBJ2-3, with a weak D call TRBD1 (6 bases). Trimming cost V 3 bases and J 6 bases, with 16 bases left between them. Germline loops: CDR1 KGHSH, CDR2 LQKENI. This CDR3 has 15 amino acids. The CDR3 spells CASSPPGHPGDTQYF. CDR3 sequence (DNA): TGTGCCAGCTCACCGCCGGGACACCCTGGGGATACGCAGTATTTT.